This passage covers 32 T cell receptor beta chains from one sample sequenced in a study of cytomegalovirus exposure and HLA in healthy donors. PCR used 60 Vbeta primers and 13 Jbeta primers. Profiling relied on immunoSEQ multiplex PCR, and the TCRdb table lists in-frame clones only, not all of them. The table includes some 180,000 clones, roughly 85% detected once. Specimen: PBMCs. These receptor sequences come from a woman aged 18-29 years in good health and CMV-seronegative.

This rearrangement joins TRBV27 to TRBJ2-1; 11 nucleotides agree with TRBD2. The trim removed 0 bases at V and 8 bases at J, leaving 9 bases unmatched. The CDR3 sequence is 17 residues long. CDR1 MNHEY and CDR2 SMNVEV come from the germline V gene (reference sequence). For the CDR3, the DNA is TGTGCCAGCAGTTTATCGACCTCACTAGCGGGAGAGGATGAGCAGTTCTTC. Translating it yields CASSLSTSLAGEDEQFF.

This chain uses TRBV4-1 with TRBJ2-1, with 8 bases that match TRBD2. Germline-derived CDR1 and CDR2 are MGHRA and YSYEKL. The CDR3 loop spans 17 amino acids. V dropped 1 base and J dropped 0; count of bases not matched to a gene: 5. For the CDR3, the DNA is TGCGCCAGCAGCCAAGTTGGGACTAGTGCCTCCTACAATGAGCAGTTCTTC. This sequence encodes CASSQVGTSASYNEQFF.

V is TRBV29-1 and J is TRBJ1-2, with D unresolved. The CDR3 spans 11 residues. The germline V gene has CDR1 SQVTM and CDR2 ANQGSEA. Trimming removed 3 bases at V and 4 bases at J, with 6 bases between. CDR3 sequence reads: CSVDQAYGYTF. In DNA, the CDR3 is TGCAGCGTTGACCAGGCCTATGGCTACACCTTC.

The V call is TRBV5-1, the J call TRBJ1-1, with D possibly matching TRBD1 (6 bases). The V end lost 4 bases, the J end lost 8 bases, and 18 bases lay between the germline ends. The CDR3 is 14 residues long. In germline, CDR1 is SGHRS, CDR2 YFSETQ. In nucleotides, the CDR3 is TGCGCCAGCAGCCAGATAGCGGGCCAGGGGGAAGCTTTCTTT. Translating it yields CASSQIAGQGEAFF.

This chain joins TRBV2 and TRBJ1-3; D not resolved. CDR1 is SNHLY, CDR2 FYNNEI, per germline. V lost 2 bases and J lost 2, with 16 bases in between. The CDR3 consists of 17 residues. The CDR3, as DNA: TGTGCCAGCAGTGAAATTCTGGGAGGGCAGCCTGGAAACACCATATATTTT. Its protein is CASSEILGGQPGNTIYF.

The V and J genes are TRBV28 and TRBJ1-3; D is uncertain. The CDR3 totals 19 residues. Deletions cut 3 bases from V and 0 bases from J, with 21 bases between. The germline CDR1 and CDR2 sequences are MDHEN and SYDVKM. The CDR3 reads CASSFGFGWRGSSGNTIYF. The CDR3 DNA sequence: TGTGCCAGCAGTTTTGGTTTTGGTTGGAGAGGGAGCTCTGGAAACACCATATATTTT.

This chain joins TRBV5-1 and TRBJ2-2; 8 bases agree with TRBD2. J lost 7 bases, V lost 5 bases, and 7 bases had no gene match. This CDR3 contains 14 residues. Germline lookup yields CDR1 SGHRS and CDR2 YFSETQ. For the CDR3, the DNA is TGCGCCAGCAGAAGAAGACTAGCGTTCGGGGAGCTGTTTTTT. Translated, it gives CASRRRLAFGELFF.

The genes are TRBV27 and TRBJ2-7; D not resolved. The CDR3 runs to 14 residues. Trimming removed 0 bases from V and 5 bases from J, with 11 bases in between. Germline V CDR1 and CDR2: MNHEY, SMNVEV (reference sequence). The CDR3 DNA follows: TGTGCCAGCAGTTTATCAGCTAGTCTCCACGAGCAGTACGTC. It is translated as CASSLSASLHEQYV.

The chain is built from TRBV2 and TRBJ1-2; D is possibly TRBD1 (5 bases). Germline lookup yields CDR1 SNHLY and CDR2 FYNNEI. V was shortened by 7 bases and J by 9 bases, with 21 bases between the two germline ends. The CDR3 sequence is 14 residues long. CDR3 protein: CASTPSDIRLRYTF. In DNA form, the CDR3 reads TGTGCCAGCACTCCTTCGGACATACGGCTTCGCTACACCTTC.

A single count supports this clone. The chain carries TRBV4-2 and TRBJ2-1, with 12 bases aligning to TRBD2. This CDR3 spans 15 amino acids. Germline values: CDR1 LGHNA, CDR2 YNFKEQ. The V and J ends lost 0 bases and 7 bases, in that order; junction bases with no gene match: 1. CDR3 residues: CASSQDTSGGNEQFF. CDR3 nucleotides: TGTGCCAGCAGCCAAGATACTAGCGGGGGGAATGAGCAGTTCTTC.

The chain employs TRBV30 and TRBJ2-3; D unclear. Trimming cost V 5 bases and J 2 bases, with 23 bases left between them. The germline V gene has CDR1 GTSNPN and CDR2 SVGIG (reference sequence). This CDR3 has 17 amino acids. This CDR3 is CAWSLRRLASPTDTQYF. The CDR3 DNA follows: TGTGCCTGGTCCCTCCGCCGACTCGCTTCCCCCACAGATACGCAGTATTTT.

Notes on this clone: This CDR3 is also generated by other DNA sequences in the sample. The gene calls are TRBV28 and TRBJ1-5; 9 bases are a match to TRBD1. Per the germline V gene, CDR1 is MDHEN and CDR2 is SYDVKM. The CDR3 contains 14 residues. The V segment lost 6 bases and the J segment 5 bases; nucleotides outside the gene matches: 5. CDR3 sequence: CASSSGQGHQPQHF. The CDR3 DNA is TGTGCCAGCAGCTCAGGACAGGGGCATCAGCCCCAGCATTTT.

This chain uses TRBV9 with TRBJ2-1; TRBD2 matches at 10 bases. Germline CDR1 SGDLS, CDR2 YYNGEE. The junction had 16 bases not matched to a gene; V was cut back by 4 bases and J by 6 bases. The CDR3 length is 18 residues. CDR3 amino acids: CASSPGLAEQRQFNEQFF. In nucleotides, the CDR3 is TGTGCCAGCAGCCCTGGACTAGCGGAGCAAAGACAGTTCAATGAGCAGTTCTTC.

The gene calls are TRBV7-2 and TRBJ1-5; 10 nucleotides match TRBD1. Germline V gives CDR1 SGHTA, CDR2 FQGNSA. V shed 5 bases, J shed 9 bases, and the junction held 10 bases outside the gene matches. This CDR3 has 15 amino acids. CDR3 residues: CASSLGGTGDGPQHF. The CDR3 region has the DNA TGTGCCAGCAGCCTAGGGGGGACAGGGGATGGGCCCCAGCATTTT.

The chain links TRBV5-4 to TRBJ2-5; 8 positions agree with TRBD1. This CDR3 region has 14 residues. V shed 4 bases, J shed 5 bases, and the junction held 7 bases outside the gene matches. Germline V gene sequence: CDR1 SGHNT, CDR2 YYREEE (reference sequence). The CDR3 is CASSQQGGRETQYF. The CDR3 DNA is TGTGCCAGCAGCCAACAGGGGGGTCGCGAGACCCAGTACTTC.

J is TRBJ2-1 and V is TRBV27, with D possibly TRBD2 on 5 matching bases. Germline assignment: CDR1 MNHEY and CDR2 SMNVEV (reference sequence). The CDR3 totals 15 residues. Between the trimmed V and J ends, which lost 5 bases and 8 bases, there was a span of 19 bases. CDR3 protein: CASSPLEGVTDEQFF. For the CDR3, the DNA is TGTGCCAGCAGTCCTCTTGAGGGAGTCACCGATGAGCAGTTCTTC.

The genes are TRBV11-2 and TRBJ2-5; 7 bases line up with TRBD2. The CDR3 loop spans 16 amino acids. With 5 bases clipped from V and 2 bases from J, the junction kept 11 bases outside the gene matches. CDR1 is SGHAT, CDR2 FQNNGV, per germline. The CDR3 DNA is TGTGCCAGCAGCCCAATAGGGCTAGCGGATCAAGAGACCCAGTACTTC. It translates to CASSPIGLADQETQYF.

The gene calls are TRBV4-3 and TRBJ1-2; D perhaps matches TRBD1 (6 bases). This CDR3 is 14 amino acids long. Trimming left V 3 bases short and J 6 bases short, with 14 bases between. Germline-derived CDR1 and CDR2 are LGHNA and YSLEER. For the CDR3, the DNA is TGCGCCAGCAGCCAGAGGGGGTATGTCCATGGCTACACCTTC. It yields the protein CASSQRGYVHGYTF.

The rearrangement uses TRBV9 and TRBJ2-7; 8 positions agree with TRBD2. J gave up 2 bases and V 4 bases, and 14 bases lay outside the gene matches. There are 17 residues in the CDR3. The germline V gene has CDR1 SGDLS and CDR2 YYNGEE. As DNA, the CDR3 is TGTGCCAGCAGCCACCCCCGGGGGGGGGCGGGTACCTACGAGCAGTACTTC. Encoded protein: CASSHPRGGAGTYEQYF.

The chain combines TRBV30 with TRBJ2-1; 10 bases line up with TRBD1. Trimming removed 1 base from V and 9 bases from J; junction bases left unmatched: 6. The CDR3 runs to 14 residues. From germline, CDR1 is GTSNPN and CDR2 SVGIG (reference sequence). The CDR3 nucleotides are TGTGCCTGGAGTGGGGGACAGGGGAGGGCTGAGCAGTTCTTC. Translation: CAWSGGQGRAEQFF.

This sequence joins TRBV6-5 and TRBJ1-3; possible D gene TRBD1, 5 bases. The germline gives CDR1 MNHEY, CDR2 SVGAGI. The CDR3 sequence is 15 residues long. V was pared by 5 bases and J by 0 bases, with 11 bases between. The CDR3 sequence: CASSQDTSSGNTIYF. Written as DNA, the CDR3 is TGTGCCAGCAGTCAGGACACAAGCTCTGGAAACACCATATATTTT.

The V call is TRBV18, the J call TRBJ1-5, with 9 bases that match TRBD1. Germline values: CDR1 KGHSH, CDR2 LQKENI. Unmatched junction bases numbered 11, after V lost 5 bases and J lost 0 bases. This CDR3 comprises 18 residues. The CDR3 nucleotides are TGTGCCAGCTCAGAATTCGACAGGGGGTTAGTTAGCAATCAGCCCCAGCATTTT. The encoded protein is CASSEFDRGLVSNQPQHF.

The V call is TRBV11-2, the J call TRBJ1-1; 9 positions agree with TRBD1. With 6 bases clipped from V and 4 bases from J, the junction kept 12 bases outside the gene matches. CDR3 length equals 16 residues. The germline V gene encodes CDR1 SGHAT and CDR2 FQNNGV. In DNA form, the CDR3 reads TGTGCCAGCAGTTTCACCGGGACAGGGCGTTCCACTGAAGCTTTCTTT. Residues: CASSFTGTGRSTEAFF.

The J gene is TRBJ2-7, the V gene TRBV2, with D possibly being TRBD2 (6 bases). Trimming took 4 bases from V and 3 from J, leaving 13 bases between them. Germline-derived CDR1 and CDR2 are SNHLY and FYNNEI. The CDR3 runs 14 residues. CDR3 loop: CASSAGTPNYEQYF. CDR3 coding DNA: TGTGCCAGCAGTGCCGGGACTCCCAACTACGAGCAGTACTTC.

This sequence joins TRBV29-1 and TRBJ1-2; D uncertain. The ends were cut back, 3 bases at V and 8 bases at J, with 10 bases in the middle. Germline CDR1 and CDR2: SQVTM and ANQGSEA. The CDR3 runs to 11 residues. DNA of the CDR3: TGCAGCGTTGATTTCGGGTTAGGCTACACCTTC. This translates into CSVDFGLGYTF. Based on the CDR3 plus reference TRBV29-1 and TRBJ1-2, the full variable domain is SAVISQKPSRDICQRGTSLTIQCQVDSQVTMMFWYRQQPGQSLTLIATANQGSEATYESGFVIDKFPISRPNLTFSTLTVSNMSPEDSSIYLCSVDFGLGYTFGSGTRLTVV.

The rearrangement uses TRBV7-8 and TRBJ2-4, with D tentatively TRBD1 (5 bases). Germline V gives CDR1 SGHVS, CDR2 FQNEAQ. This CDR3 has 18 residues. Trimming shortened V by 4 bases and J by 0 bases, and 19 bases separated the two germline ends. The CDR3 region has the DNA TGTGCCAGCAGCTCCCTAACCCCAGGGTTCAAAGCCAAAAACATTCAGTACTTC. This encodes CASSSLTPGFKAKNIQYF. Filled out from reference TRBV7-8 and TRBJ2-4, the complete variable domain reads GAGVSQSPRYKVAKRGQDVALRCDPISGHVSLFWYQQALGQGPEFLTYFQNEAQLDKSGLPSDRFFAERPEGSVSTLKIQRTQQEDSAVYLCASSSLTPGFKAKNIQYFGAGTRLSVL.

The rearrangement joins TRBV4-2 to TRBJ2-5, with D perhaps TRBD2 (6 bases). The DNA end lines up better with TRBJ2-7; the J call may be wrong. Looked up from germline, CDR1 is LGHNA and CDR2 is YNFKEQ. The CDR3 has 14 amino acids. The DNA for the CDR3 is TGTGCCAGCAGCCAAGACGAGGAGGGCTACGAGCAGTACTTC. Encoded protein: CASSQDEEGYEQYF.

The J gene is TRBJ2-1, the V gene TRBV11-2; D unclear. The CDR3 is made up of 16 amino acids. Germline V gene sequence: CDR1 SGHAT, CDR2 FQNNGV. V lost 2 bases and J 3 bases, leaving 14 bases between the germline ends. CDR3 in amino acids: CASSLSRLDSYNEQFF. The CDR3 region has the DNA TGTGCCAGCAGCTTAAGTCGCCTAGATAGCTACAATGAGCAGTTCTTC.

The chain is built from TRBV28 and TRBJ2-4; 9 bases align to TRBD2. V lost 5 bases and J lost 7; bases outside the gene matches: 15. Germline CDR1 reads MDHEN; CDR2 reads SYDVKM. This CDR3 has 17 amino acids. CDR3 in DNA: TGTGCCAGCAGTGGCAGGGTAGCGGGGGTCGGAACGAACATTCAGTACTTC. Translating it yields CASSGRVAGVGTNIQYF.

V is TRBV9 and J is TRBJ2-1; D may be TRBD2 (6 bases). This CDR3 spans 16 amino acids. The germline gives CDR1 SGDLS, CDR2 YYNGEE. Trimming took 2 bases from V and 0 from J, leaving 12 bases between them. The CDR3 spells CASSVVSGTSYNEQFF. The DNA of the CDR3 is TGTGCCAGCAGCGTGGTTAGCGGTACCTCCTACAATGAGCAGTTCTTC.

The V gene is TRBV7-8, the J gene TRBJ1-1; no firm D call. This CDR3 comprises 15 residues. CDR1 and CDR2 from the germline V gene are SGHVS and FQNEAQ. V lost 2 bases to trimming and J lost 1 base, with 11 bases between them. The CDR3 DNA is TGTGCCAGCAGCTTACCCCCCAGTCAGAACACTGAAGCTTTCTTT. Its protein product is CASSLPPSQNTEAFF.

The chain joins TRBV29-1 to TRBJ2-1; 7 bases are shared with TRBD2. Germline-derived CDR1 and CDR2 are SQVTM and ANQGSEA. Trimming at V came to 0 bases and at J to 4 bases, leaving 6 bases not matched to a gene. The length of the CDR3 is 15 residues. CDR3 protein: CSVEDLLAEYNEQFF. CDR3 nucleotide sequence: TGCAGCGTTGAAGATCTGCTAGCGGAGTACAATGAGCAGTTCTTC.